This T cell receptor beta chain stems from a study of cytomegalovirus exposure and HLA in healthy donors (TCRdb year 2017). Broadly, across the study: An earlier analysis of roughly 630 of the donors reported roughly 270 Gb of sequence data and 120 million or so unique TCR beta sequences from about 200 million T cells. Roughly 290 gigabases of sequencing data and around 80 million unique TCR sequences made up an early release that covered 640 HLA-typed donors. The genetic ancestry cluster associated with self-reported Caucasian donors included 81% of the approximately 430 genotyped donors. The aim of the study was to test whether cataloging public T cell receptors could identify signatures of past pathogen exposure. The study profiled the T cell repertoires of hundreds of subjects by immunosequencing and related them to cytomegalovirus serostatus. A separate validation cohort of 100 to 150 different subjects was used in addition to the approximately 670-subject first cohort. The study combined high-throughput TCR immunosequencing, statistical association of individual TCRs with disease status, and machine learning to predict cytomegalovirus infection status. To study patterns of TCR occurrence, a later analysis re-analyzed previously published TCR beta repertoires from around 660 donors and added high-resolution HLA genotyping. In the later analysis, no new phenotypic data were used to find candidate immune exposures; instead, reliance was placed on TCR beta sequences and their occurrence across donors. An earlier analysis of fewer than 750 of the donors used high-throughput TCR beta sequencing to judge whether each TCR beta V gene segment behaved as functional or pseudogenic. Donor age, sex, ethnicity and CMV serostatus were collected together with the repertoire data. A later genetic analysis used genome-wide SNP genotypes for about 60% of the roughly 700 donors, treating that subset as a discovery cohort. Every discovery cohort repertoire had been produced on one sequencing platform. Both class I and class II loci were covered by HLA typing, at four-digit resolution. Typing coverage differed by locus: A, B, C, DRB1 and DQB1 were typed in roughly 629-630 donors, DQA1 in about 510, DPA1 in around 580, and DPB1 in just under 490. Because of strong linkage in the cohort, 5 or 6 DR-DQ haplotypes were treated as single units for association and clustering. On average, 235,054 unique TCR beta nucleotide sequences were sequenced per donor among 350 to 400 genotyped donors of the cohort, with approximately 18% of those sequences being non-productive.

Broad study findings and their caveats: According to a later analysis, most CMV-associated TCR beta chains appeared to be HLA-restricted, and the HLA associations seemed to be driven largely by CMV exposure. In the study, 164 TCR beta chains were listed as associated with cytomegalovirus. Strong co-occurrence of HLA alleles, especially DR and DQ, made assigning TCR associations to individual alleles difficult. In an earlier analysis of about 550 of the donors, most TCR beta V segments were observed in productive rearrangements about 90% or about 30% of the time, broadly matching IMGT annotations. The classifier was reported to diagnose cytomegalovirus status with high specificity and sensitivity in both the original cohort and the validation cohort. In a later analysis, HLA-associated TCR beta chains showed more clonal expansion and lower generation probabilities than non-associated chains that were equally common. According to a later genetic analysis, donors in an Asian-associated ancestry cluster had fewer N-insertions in productive TCRs than the approximately 630-donor mean. A cluster of highly shared sequence variants was judged likely to be a technical artifact of the sequencing pipeline. While some public TCRs were present in many individuals, most TCR sequences turned up only very rarely across donors. CMV serostatus was the only immune exposure information available for the cohort. A few of the identified cytomegalovirus-associated TCR beta chains were confirmed in vitro to be specific for cytomegalovirus antigens. The cohort was sequenced for TCR beta chains only, and without alpha or paired-chain data the features that could be detected were limited. A further reported finding was that TCR beta sequences accurately predicted the HLA-A and HLA-B alleles for most subjects in the first cohort. The earlier analysis of some 540 of the donors excluded 15 to 20 rarely observed V segments, including chromosome 9 orphons, because counts were too low. In a later analysis, the rate of TCR association differed among HLA loci, with DRB1 alleles having the most associated TCRs and HLA-C alleles having the fewest. According to a later analysis, parvovirus B19, influenza, CMV and Epstein-Barr virus appeared linked to several top co-occurrence clusters. V-gene and J-gene trimming of TCR beta chains was associated with a missense DCLRE1C variant in a later genetic analysis, and the association was replicated in an independent cohort. The authors suggested that the approach could potentially be extended to other disease states and immunological phenotypes. HLA typing was unavailable for some donors at each locus, so association tests used only the typed subset. A later analysis associated about 17,000 TCR beta sequences with specific HLA alleles at a false discovery rate of 0.05. Some IMGT-functional V segments, including TRBV6-2 and TRBV6-3, could not be told apart with the 87-base-pair reads, so those segments were excluded. Correlated functional status among segregating V segments might reflect linkage disequilibrium, but an unknown experimental factor could not be ruled out. Presence/absence analyses assumed roughly uniform sequencing depth across donors, an assumption that may not hold.

Points on this clone: There is no known antigen for this receptor. No base-level quality is on record; no much larger clone is a single base apart.

Library prep was done by the immunoSEQ multiplex PCR assay. For the multiplex PCR, a mixture combining 60 forward primers for TCR Vbeta segments and 13 reverse primers for TCR Jbeta segments was used. Amplification of the CDR3 region of rearranged TCR beta genes was performed with a multiplex PCR assay on genomic DNA. The Illumina HiSeq System was used to sequence the amplified TCR beta libraries as 87-base-pair reads. In the paper's pipeline: A later analysis tallied approximately 87 million unique TCR beta chains across the 666 repertoires, and about 12 million of those chains were shared by two or more donors. Raw reads were error-corrected and collapsed into unique sequences with a nearest-neighbor algorithm that merged closely related sequences to remove PCR and sequencing errors. Alignment of CDR3 sequences to IMGT reference sequences was used to assign V, D and J gene segments. Each retained sequence needed at least a six-nucleotide match to both a V gene segment and a J gene segment. Rearrangements were called productive when the CDR3 lacked stop codons and stayed in frame with V and J; all others were non-productive. CDR3 was defined by IMGT convention, running from the second conserved V-encoded cysteine to the conserved J-encoded phenylalanine. In an earlier analysis of more than 550 of the donors, sequences lacking an unambiguous match to a single V gene segment were excluded. In an earlier analysis of 587 of the donors, a V segment was called functional when productive rearrangements were above 56.7%, and segregating when the standard deviation between donors exceeded 5%. To diagnose cytomegalovirus status from the catalog of TCR beta chain sequences, a statistical classification framework was built. V and J gene assignment, in a later analysis, came from comparing TCR nucleotide sequences with IMGT/GENE-DB human TR gene sequences. Using the TCRdist pipeline, a later analysis assigned CDR3 sequences along with most-parsimonious VDJ recombination scenarios. In a later analysis, every TCR beta chain was defined by the combination of its CDR3 amino acid sequence and its V-gene family, and reads without a unique V-gene family were dropped. As a way to deal with suspected cross-contamination and a sequencing artifact, a later analysis dropped nearly 600 nucleotide sequences that were highly shared and had low generation probability. In a later analysis, a clonal expansion index was calculated for each public chain from normalized within-repertoire ranks of inferred template counts. Generation probabilities in a later analysis came from a VDJ recombination model fitted to out-of-frame rearrangements, and those results were checked against IGoR. In a later analysis, hypergeometric tests were used to score TCR-TCR, TCR-HLA and TCR-CMV co-occurrence, with a repertoire-size bias correction applied to TCR pairs. False discovery rates were estimated in a later analysis by permuting HLA or CMV assignments 20 times. In a later analysis, co-occurring TCRs were grouped using DBSCAN, with TCRdist sequence similarity added in when clustering inside HLA-allele-positive subsets. Repertoires with fewer than 30,000 or more than 120,000 public chains were left out of co-occurrence clustering, as were about five repertoires with anomalous nucleotide sharing. In TCRdb, the immuneACCESS table is reduced to in-frame sequences with V and J assigned. These tables do not hold every clone; where another copy was compared, an unresolved V gene accounts for under half, and the others remain unexplained. For V, J and clone size, that table is used; D and trimming come from the DNA. The sample data list 170,000 or so clones, and roughly four fifths of these were observed just once. The ten biggest clones cover about 2.7% of the sample.

The cohort comprised some 730 healthy bone marrow donors. Cohort members were all nominally healthy when sampled, although unrecorded immune exposures were likely present. The donor tested CMV seronegative, placing the donor among the 350 or so seronegative members of the cohort. A peripheral blood sample was collected from each donor, and TCR beta sequencing was performed on peripheral blood mononuclear cells. Genomic DNA was extracted from the blood cell samples with the Qiagen DNeasy Blood Extraction Kit. The CDR3 has 14 amino acids, counting the end cysteine and phenylalanine. The retained sequence is limited to the CDR3, 42 bases, with the frame set at the first base. V is clipped by 2 bases and J by 1 base, and the sequence between their germline boundaries is 9 bases long. CDR1 and CDR2 (GTSNPN, SVGIG) derive from the germline V gene (reference sequence).

The sequence is built from TRBV30 and TRBJ1-3; a tentative D match to TRBD1 spans 6 bases. The clonotype was recovered from a male donor in good health and CMV-seronegative. Material: PBMCs. The CDR3 corresponds to CAWSRTGSGNTIYF. The DNA reads as follows: TGTGCCTGGAGTAGAACAGGGTCTGGAAACACCATATATTTT.